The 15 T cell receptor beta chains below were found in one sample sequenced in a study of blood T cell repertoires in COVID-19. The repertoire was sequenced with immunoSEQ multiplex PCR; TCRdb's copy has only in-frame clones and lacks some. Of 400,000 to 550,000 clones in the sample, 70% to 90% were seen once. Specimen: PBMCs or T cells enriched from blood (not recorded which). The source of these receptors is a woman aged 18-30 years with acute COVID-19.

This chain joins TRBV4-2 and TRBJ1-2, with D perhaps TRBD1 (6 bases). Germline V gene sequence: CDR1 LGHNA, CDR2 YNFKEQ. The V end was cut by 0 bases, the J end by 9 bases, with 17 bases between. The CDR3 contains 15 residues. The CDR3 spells CASSQDQPGDSRYTF. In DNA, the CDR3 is TGTGCCAGCAGCCAAGATCAGCCAGGGGATAGTCGCTACACCTTC.

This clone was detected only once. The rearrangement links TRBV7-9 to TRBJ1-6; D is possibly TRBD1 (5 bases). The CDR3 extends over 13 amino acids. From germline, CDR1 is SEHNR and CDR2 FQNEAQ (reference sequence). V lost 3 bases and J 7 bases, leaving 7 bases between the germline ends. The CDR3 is CASSLRDNSPLHF. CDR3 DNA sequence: TGTGCCAGCAGCTTGCGGGACAATTCACCCCTCCACTTT.

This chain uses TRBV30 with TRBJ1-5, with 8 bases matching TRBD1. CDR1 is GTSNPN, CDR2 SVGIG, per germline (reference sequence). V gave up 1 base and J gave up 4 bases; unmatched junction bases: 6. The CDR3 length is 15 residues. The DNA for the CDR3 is TGTGCCTGGAGTGCTCCGGACAGGGCGAATCAGCCCCAGCATTTT. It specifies CAWSAPDRANQPQHF.

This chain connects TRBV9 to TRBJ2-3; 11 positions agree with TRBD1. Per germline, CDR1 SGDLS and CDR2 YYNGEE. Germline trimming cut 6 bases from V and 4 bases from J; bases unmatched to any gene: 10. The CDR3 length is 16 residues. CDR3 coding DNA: TGTGCCAGCACCGGGGGTTCGGGACAGGGGGCAGATACGCAGTATTTT. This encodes CASTGGSGQGADTQYF.

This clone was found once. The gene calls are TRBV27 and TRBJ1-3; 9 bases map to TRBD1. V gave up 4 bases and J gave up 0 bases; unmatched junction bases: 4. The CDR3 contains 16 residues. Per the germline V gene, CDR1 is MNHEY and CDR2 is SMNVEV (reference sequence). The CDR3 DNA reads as TGTGCCAGCAGTTCCGACAGGGGGATCTCTGGAAACACCATATATTTT. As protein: CASSSDRGISGNTIYF.

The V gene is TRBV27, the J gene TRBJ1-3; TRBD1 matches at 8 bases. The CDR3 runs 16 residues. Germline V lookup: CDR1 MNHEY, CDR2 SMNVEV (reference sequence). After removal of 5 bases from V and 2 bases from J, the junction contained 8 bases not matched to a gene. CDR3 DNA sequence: TGTGCCAGCAGTCCGAACCCGGACAGGGCTGGAAACACCATATATTTT. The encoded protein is CASSPNPDRAGNTIYF.

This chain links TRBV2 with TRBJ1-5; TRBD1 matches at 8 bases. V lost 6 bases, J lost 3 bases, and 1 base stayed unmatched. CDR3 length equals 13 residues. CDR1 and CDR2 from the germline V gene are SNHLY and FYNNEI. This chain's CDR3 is CASRGQDNQPQHF. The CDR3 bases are TGTGCCAGCAGGGGACAGGACAATCAGCCCCAGCATTTT.

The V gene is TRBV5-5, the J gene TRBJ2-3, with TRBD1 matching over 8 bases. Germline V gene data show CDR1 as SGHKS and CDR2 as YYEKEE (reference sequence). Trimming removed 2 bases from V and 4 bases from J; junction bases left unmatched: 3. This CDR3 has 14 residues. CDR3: CASSFSGGADTQYF. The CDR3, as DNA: TGTGCCAGCAGCTTTTCAGGGGGCGCAGATACGCAGTATTTT.

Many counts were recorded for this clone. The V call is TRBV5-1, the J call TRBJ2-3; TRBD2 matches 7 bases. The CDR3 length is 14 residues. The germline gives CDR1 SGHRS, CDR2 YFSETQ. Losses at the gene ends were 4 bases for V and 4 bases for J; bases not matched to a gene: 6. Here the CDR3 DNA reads TGCGCCAGCAGCGCGGGACTATCAGCAGATACGCAGTATTTT. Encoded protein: CASSAGLSADTQYF.

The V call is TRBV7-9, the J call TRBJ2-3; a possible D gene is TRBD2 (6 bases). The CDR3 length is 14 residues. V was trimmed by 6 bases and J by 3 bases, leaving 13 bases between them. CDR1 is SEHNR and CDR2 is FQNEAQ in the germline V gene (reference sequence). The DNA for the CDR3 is TGTGCCAGCAGAAAAATTCTAGCGACAGATACGCAGTATTTT. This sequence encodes CASRKILATDTQYF.

The CDR3 protein is CASTYLPIQGPYEQYF. In DNA form, the CDR3 reads TGTGCCAGCACATACCTTCCGATACAGGGACCCTACGAGCAGTACTTC. The chain links TRBV28 to TRBJ2-7; tentatively, D is TRBD1 (6 bases). The CDR3 loop spans 16 amino acids. Germline V CDR1 and CDR2: MDHEN, SYDVKM. V lost 7 bases to trimming and J lost 2 bases, with 21 bases between them.

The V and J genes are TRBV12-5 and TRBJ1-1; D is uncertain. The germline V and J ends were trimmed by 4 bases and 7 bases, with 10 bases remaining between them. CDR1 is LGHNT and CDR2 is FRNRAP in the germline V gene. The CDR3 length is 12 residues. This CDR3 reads CASGSPGREAFF. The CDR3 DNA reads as TGTGCTAGTGGTTCACCAGGCCGTGAAGCTTTCTTT.

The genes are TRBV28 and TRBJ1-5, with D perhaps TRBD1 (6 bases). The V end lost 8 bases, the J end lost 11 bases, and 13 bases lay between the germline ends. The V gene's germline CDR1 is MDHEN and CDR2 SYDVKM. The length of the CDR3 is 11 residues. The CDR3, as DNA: TGTGCCAGCGTAACAGGGCGAGCCCAGCATTTT. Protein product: CASVTGRAQHF.

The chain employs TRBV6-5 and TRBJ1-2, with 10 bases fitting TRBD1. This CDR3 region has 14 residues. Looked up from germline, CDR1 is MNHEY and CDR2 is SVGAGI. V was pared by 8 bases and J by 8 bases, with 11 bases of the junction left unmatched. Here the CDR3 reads CASCNPGTGVGYTF. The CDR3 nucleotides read TGTGCCAGCTGCAATCCCGGGACAGGGGTCGGCTACACCTTC.

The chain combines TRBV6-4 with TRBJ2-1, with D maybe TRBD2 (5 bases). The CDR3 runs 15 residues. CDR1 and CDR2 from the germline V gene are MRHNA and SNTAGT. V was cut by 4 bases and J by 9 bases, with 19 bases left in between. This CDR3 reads CASSVEADLLGEQFF. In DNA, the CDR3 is TGTGCCAGCAGTGTGGAAGCGGACCTCTTGGGTGAGCAGTTCTTC.